These T cell receptor beta chains were read from a single sample in a study of T cells in Graves' hyperthyroidism and ophthalmopathy. TCRdb fed the multiplex PCR reads into MiXCR, producing one record per CDR3 protein. In the table there are about 290,000 distinct CDR3 sequences, 16% of which are singletons. The material sequenced was blood. These receptors came from a man aged 25-45 years with Graves' hyperthyroidism. Each CDR3 is given with its conserved first and last residue. A D gene is named only where the DNA matches it firmly. A clone size is listed for some rows: how often the clone was seen (once, few, many), or a class if it is expanded.

. TRBJ2-1 TRBV28 . CATAKGGSSYNEQFF TGTGCCACCGCCAAGGGCGGAAGCTCCTACAATGAGCAGTTCTTC
. TRBJ2-1 TRBV7-2 few CASTFEVYGARVEQFF TGTGCCAGCACCTTCGAGGTTTATGGAGCTCGGGTTGAGCAGTTCTTC
. TRBJ1-5 TRBV20-1 . CSARPGGGNQPQHF TGCAGTGCTAGACCCGGGGGCGGCAATCAGCCCCAGCATTTT
TRBD2 TRBJ2-3 TRBV11-2 many CASSNFPGLATPDTQYF TGTGCCAGCAGCAATTTCCCGGGACTAGCGACCCCAGATACGCAGTATTTT
TRBD1 TRBJ1-2 TRBV30 . CAWITGGPYGYTF TGTGCCTGGATCACAGGGGGCCCCTATGGCTACACCTTC
TRBD1 TRBJ1-2 TRBV27 many CASNSIRTGDGYTF TGTGCCAGCAATTCGATCCGGACAGGGGATGGCTACACCTTC
TRBD2 TRBJ2-3 TRBV7-8 few CASSLAGSGTDTQYF TGTGCCAGCAGCTTAGCGGGTAGCGGGACAGATACGCAGTATTTT
TRBD2 TRBJ2-1 TRBV28 many CASSSIIKSLGLAGDEQFF TGTGCCAGCAGTTCCATAATAAAATCCCTGGGACTAGCGGGAGATGAGCAGTTCTTC
. TRBJ2-7 TRBV28 many CASSFRGPHEQYF TGTGCCAGCAGTTTTCGGGGTCCCCACGAGCAGTACTTC
TRBD2 TRBJ2-2 TRBV11-2 . CASSPRILGLAGSTGELFF TGTGCCAGCAGCCCACGAATTTTAGGACTAGCGGGTTCCACCGGGGAGCTGTTTTTT
. TRBJ2-7 TRBV5-1 many CASSLTGAEQYF TGCGCCAGCAGCTTGACCGGGGCCGAGCAGTACTTC
. TRBJ1-6 TRBV7-2 . CASSANPHIFSGSPLHF TGTGCCAGCAGCGCCAACCCTCACATCTTTTCGGGTTCACCCCTCCACTTT
. TRBJ2-7 TRBV4-1 . CASSQPLNIYEQYF TGCGCCAGCAGCCAGCCATTAAACATCTACGAGCAGTACTTC
. TRBJ2-1 TRBV13 many CASGFRGAGNEQFF TGTGCCAGCGGGTTCCGGGGGGCGGGAAATGAGCAGTTCTTC
. TRBJ1-2 TRBV6-5 few CASSYSEGEDNYGYTF TGTGCCAGCAGTTACTCTGAGGGGGAAGATAACTATGGCTACACCTTC
TRBD2 TRBJ2-7 TRBV9 few CASSATSASYEQYF TGTGCCAGCAGCGCCACTAGCGCCTCCTACGAGCAGTACTTC
. TRBJ1-5 TRBV2 many CASSEVAGRSNQPQHF TGTGCCAGCAGTGAAGTGGCGGGGAGGAGCAATCAGCCCCAGCATTTT
TRBD1 TRBJ2-7 TRBV10-3 . CAIRDRVVSVEQYF TGTGCCATCAGGGACAGGGTGGTGTCTGTTGAGCAGTACTTC
TRBD1 TRBJ2-1 TRBV6-9 . CASSYPEAYSTGQGARNEQFF TGTGCCAGCAGTTATCCCGAAGCCTATTCCACGGGACAGGGGGCGCGTAATGAGCAGTTCTTC
. TRBJ2-6 TRBV28 . CASSKGMLHSGANVLTF TGTGCCAGCAGTAAAGGGATGCTCCACTCTGGGGCCAACGTCCTGACTTTC
. TRBJ2-3 TRBV29-1 many CSAMGRRGTDTQYF TGCAGCGCCATGGGCCGTCGAGGGACAGATACGCAGTATTTT